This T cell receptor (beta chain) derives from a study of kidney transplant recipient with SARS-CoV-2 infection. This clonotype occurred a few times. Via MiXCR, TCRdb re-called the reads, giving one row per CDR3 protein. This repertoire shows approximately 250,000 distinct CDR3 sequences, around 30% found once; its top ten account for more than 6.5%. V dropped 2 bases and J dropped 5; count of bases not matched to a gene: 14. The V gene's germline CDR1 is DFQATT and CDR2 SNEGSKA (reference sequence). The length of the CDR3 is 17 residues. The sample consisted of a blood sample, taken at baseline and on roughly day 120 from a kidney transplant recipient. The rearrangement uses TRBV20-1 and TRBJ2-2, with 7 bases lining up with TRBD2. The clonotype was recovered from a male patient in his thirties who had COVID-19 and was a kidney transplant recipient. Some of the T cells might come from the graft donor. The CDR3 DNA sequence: TGCAGTGCTAGAAGAATAGGACTAGTGGGAAAGACCGGGGAGCTGTTTTTT. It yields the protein CSARRIGLVGKTGELFF.